Presented here are 14 T cell receptor beta chains from one specimen sequenced in a study of blood T cell repertoires in COVID-19. Sequenced by immunoSEQ multiplex PCR; TCRdb stores in-frame clones only, minus some. The repertoire holds some 160,000 clones, with over 75% as singletons. Sequenced sample: peripheral blood. The source is a woman between 50 and 59 years old with acute or convalescent COVID-19.

In this sample, this clone turned up a few times. The V gene is TRBV19, the J gene TRBJ1-4; 7 bases are a match to TRBD1. This CDR3 spans 16 amino acids. The trim removed 10 bases at V and 3 bases at J, leaving 14 bases unmatched. Germline loops: CDR1 LNHDA, CDR2 SQIVND (reference sequence). CDR3 amino acids: CATRDRGAPANEKLFF. In nucleotides, the CDR3 is TGTGCCACCCGGGACAGAGGTGCTCCGGCTAATGAAAAACTGTTTTTT.

V usage is TRBV7-2 and J usage is TRBJ1-5; 7 nucleotides agree with TRBD1. The V gene's germline CDR1 is SGHTA and CDR2 FQGNSA. The CDR3 consists of 14 residues. CDR3 in amino acids: CSSKPTGTNQPQHF. The CDR3 coding sequence is TGTTCCTCGAAGCCGACAGGGACCAATCAGCCCCAGCATTTT.

The V call is TRBV27, the J call TRBJ1-2; 8 bases map to TRBD1. There are 15 residues in the CDR3. The V segment lost 2 bases and the J segment 3 bases; nucleotides outside the gene matches: 5. CDR1 and CDR2 from the germline V gene are MNHEY and SMNVEV (reference sequence). The CDR3 coding sequence is TGTGCCAGCAGTTTAGCGGCAGGGGGCGACTATGGCTACACCTTC. It translates to CASSLAAGGDYGYTF.

There are a few counts of this clone. The chain is built from TRBV7-3 and TRBJ1-2; D unresolved. With 5 bases removed from V and 5 bases from J, the gap between germline ends came to 12 bases. CDR3 size: 13 residues. Germline V gives CDR1 SGHTA, CDR2 FQGTGA. The DNA of the CDR3 is TGTGCCAGCAGCCCGACGCGGGAATATGGCTACACCTTC. Translating gives CASSPTREYGYTF.

As DNA, the CDR3 is TGCGCCAGCAGCCAAGATAACCGGGGTTCGCAGTATTTT. Its translation: CASSQDNRGSQYF. V usage is TRBV4-3 and J usage is TRBJ2-3; a possible D gene is TRBD2 (5 bases). Germline V gives CDR1 LGHNA, CDR2 YSLEER. The CDR3 runs to 13 residues. V was shortened by 0 bases and J by 10 bases, with 11 bases between the two germline ends.

The chain carries TRBV30 and TRBJ1-5; unclear D gene. CDR1 and CDR2 from the germline V gene are GTSNPN and SVGIG (reference sequence). This CDR3 region has 13 residues. V was clipped by 3 bases and J by 0 bases, with 6 bases between them. The CDR3 bases are TGTGCCTGGAGGCGGGATAGCAATCAGCCCCAGCATTTT. Encoded protein: CAWRRDSNQPQHF.

The chain links TRBV3-1 (or the pseudogene TRBV3-2) to TRBJ1-6; no clear D gene. The CDR3 runs 13 residues. Germline V CDR1 and CDR2: LGHDT, YNNKEL (reference sequence). Deletions cut 0 bases from V and 11 bases from J, with 8 bases between. The chain's CDR3 is CASSQDLRAPLHF. The CDR3 bases are TGTGCCAGCAGCCAAGACTTGAGGGCACCCCTCCACTTT.

The chain joins TRBV7-9 to TRBJ1-4; no reliable D call. The germline gives CDR1 SEHNR, CDR2 FQNEAQ (reference sequence). V was clipped by 1 base and J by 0 bases, with 12 bases between them. This CDR3 comprises 17 residues. CDR3 in amino acids: CASSLGGGTTTNEKLFF. The CDR3 bases are TGTGCCAGCAGCTTAGGGGGAGGAACAACAACTAATGAAAAACTGTTTTTT.

This clone has just one count. The chain combines TRBV19 with TRBJ1-4, with TRBD1 matching over 8 bases. Per germline, CDR1 LNHDA and CDR2 SQIVND (reference sequence). J lost 3 bases, V lost 5 bases, and 8 bases had no gene match. The CDR3 spans 16 residues. The CDR3 bases are TGTGCCAGTAGTTCAATCAGGGGGCTAGCTAATGAAAAACTGTTTTTT. This codes for CASSSIRGLANEKLFF.

The chain joins TRBV3-1 (or the pseudogene TRBV3-2) to TRBJ1-6; D is unclear. V was trimmed by 1 base and J by 6 bases, leaving 4 bases between them. Germline V gives CDR1 LGHDT, CDR2 YNNKEL (reference sequence). The CDR3 length is 13 residues. In DNA form, the CDR3 reads TGTGCCAGCAGCCAAGCAGGTAATTCACCCCTCCACTTT. It specifies CASSQAGNSPLHF.

The rearrangement joins TRBV6-5 to TRBJ1-1; possibly TRBD1 for D (5 bases). CDR3 size: 15 residues. Germline CDR1 reads MNHEY; CDR2 reads SVGAGI. V lost 4 bases and J lost 4, with 16 bases in between. The CDR3 reads CASSLGAGAATEAFF. The CDR3 nucleotides read TGTGCCAGCAGTTTAGGTGCTGGGGCGGCCACTGAAGCTTTCTTT.

This clone has a single count. The V call is TRBV28, the J call TRBJ1-4; D is undetermined. The CDR3 consists of 13 residues. Germline CDR1 is MDHEN and CDR2 is SYDVKM. The V end was cut by 6 bases, the J end by 6 bases, with 11 bases between. CDR3 sequence: CASRGRIHEKLFF. The DNA of the CDR3 is TGTGCCAGCAGGGGCAGAATTCATGAAAAACTGTTTTTT.

The genes are TRBV2 and TRBJ1-5; no clear D. The CDR3 runs to 13 residues. Germline assignment: CDR1 SNHLY and CDR2 FYNNEI. With 1 base removed from V and 7 bases from J, the gap between germline ends came to 8 bases. The CDR3 nucleotides read TGTGCCAGCAGTGAAGAGCGAGGGCAGCCCCAGCATTTT. It is translated as CASSEERGQPQHF.

The V and J genes are TRBV3-1 (or the pseudogene TRBV3-2) and TRBJ2-7, with 8 bases identical to TRBD2. Germline CDR1 and CDR2: LGHDT and YNNKEL (reference sequence). J gave up 5 bases and V 4 bases, and 10 bases lay outside the gene matches. This CDR3 spans 15 amino acids. In DNA form, the CDR3 reads TGTGCCAGCAGCCTCCGAGCGGGGGAAGAGGACGAGCAGTACTTC. Its protein is CASSLRAGEEDEQYF.